Below, 28 T cell receptor beta chains from the same sample are listed, as sequenced in a study of T cells after yellow fever vaccination. TCRdb reprocessed the 5' RACE reads with MiXCR, giving one entry per CDR3 protein. The table has approximately 90,000 distinct CDR3 sequences, more than 10% seen once. The sequenced sample was CD8+ T cells not binding an NS4B(214-222) dextramer, sorted from PBMCs, obtained approximately 22 days after the first yellow fever vaccination. These TCRs come from a man in his late teens or twenties who received the YFV17D yellow fever vaccine.

This clonotype was seen more than once but under ten times. The rearrangement links TRBV6-1 to TRBJ1-1; D is uncertain. This CDR3 contains 12 residues. Trimming took off 9 bases at V and 2 bases at J, with 10 bases between the two ends. Germline-derived CDR1 and CDR2 are MNHNS and SASEGT. CDR3 nucleotides: TGTGCCAGTAACGGGGTTAACACTGAAGCTTTCTTT. The encoded protein is CASNGVNTEAFF.

This clonotype has ten or more counts. The chain combines TRBV6-5 with TRBJ1-2, with D perhaps TRBD1 (5 bases). The V gene lost 5 bases and the J gene lost 2 bases, with 9 bases spanning the gap. There are 13 residues in the CDR3. Per the germline V gene, CDR1 is MNHEY and CDR2 is SVGAGI. The DNA for the CDR3 is TGTGCCAGCAGTCTAGACAGCAACTATGGCTACACCTTC. This sequence encodes CASSLDSNYGYTF.

This clonotype came up a few times. V usage is TRBV5-1 and J usage is TRBJ2-7; no clear D gene. The V end was cut by 3 bases, the J end by 5 bases, with 12 bases between. Germline CDR1 SGHRS, CDR2 YFSETQ. CDR3 length: 13 amino acids. CDR3 protein: CASSWIRMNEQYF. As DNA, the CDR3 is TGCGCCAGCAGCTGGATAAGAATGAACGAGCAGTACTTC. The variable domain in full, with the rest retrieved from reference TRBV5-1 and TRBJ2-7, is KAGVTQTPRYLIKTRGQQVTLSCSPISGHRSVSWYQQTPGQGLQFLFEYFSETQRNKGNFPGRFSGRQFSNSRSEMNVSTLELGDSALYLCASSWIRMNEQYFGPGTRLTVT.

This clonotype was detected a few times. V gene TRBV28 combines with J gene TRBJ2-5, with 9 bases identical to TRBD2. The CDR3 length is 15 residues. The germline V gene has CDR1 MDHEN and CDR2 SYDVKM. Trimming took 5 bases from V and 0 from J; bases not matched to a gene: 4. CDR3 DNA sequence: TGTGCCAGCAGTCCGAGCGGGGGGAACCAAGAGACCCAGTACTTC. Translating it yields CASSPSGGNQETQYF.

This clonotype has only a few counts. The chain carries TRBV27 and TRBJ2-2; 7 bases fit TRBD1. This CDR3 region has 20 residues. Looked up from germline, CDR1 is MNHEY and CDR2 is SMNVEV (reference sequence). V was clipped by 8 bases and J by 2 bases; unmatched bases: 23. CDR3 region: CASFPFSGQYDLLNTGELFF. CDR3 in DNA: TGTGCCAGCTTCCCTTTTTCGGGACAGTACGATCTACTTAACACCGGGGAGCTGTTTTTT.

By share, this clonotype ranks as medium-sized. The V and J genes are TRBV7-6 and TRBJ2-3, with D uncertain. Trimming left V 4 bases short and J 0 bases short, with 5 bases between. The CDR3 contains 13 residues. Per germline, CDR1 SGHVS and CDR2 FNYEAQ. In DNA, the CDR3 is TGTGCCAGCAGCTACACTAGCACAGATACGCAGTATTTT. Encoded protein: CASSYTSTDTQYF.

This clonotype was picked up one time. This chain joins TRBV7-2 and TRBJ2-7; D is undetermined. The CDR3 has 13 amino acids. Germline lookup yields CDR1 SGHTA and CDR2 FQGNSA. The germline V and J ends were trimmed by 11 bases and 0 bases, with 14 bases remaining between them. The CDR3 DNA is TGTGCCTCCTCGGACCCCAGCTCCTACGAGCAGTACTTC. As protein: CASSDPSSYEQYF.

J is TRBJ2-2 and V is TRBV3-1, with 7 bases identical to TRBD1. With 0 bases clipped from V and 6 bases from J, the junction kept 1 base outside the gene matches. Germline V gene lookup returns CDR1 LGHDT and CDR2 YNNKEL (reference sequence). This CDR3 contains 14 residues. CDR3 in DNA: TGTGCCAGCAGCCAAGAACAGGGGTCCGGGGAGCTGTTTTTT. Its translation is CASSQEQGSGELFF. Looking up the rest from reference TRBV3-1 and TRBJ2-2 gives the full variable domain: DTAVSQTPKYLVTQMGNDKSIKCEQNLGHDTMYWYKQDSKKFLKIMFSYNNKELIINETVPNRFSPKSPDKAHLNLHINSLELGDSAVYFCASSQEQGSGELFFGEGSRLTVL.

This clonotype was found a few times. The rearrangement joins TRBV7-9 to TRBJ2-5, with D possibly being TRBD2 (5 bases). The V end was cut by 5 bases, the J end by 4 bases, with 17 bases between. Germline V gene sequence: CDR1 SEHNR, CDR2 FQNEAQ (reference sequence). The CDR3 covers 15 residues. The CDR3 nucleotides read TGTGCCAGCAGCCACCACGAGGGTTCAGCAGAGACCCAGTACTTC. It yields the protein CASSHHEGSAETQYF.

This clonotype was recorded a few times. J is TRBJ2-3 and V is TRBV29-1; D could derive from TRBD1 or TRBD2 (7 bases each). The V gene lost 1 base and the J gene lost 4 bases, with 15 bases spanning the gap. Germline lookup yields CDR1 SQVTM and CDR2 ANQGSEA. This CDR3 contains 15 residues. CDR3 loop: CSVEVQGTTPDTQYF. The CDR3 nucleotides are TGCAGCGTTGAAGTACAGGGGACTACGCCAGATACGCAGTATTTT.

This clonotype has only a few counts. The CDR3: CASSAGLAAYF. As DNA, the CDR3 is TGCGCCAGCAGCGCAGGACTAGCGGCGTATTTT. This chain uses TRBV5-1 with TRBJ2-3; TRBD2 matches at 10 bases. This CDR3 contains 11 residues. From germline, CDR1 is SGHRS and CDR2 YFSETQ. V dropped 4 bases and J dropped 14; count of bases not matched to a gene: 4.

The J gene is TRBJ1-1, the V gene TRBV6-5; 7 bases map to TRBD1. V was clipped by 4 bases and J by 5 bases; unmatched bases: 10. The CDR3 loop spans 15 amino acids. The germline V gene has CDR1 MNHEY and CDR2 SVGAGI. CDR3 sequence: CASSFDRAWITEAFF. CDR3 in DNA: TGTGCCAGCAGTTTTGACAGGGCTTGGATTACTGAAGCTTTCTTT.

In its sample, this clonotype was seen a few times. This chain joins TRBV7-9 and TRBJ2-2, with D unclear. V gave up 5 bases and J gave up 2 bases, with 6 bases separating them. The CDR3 covers 13 residues. Germline values: CDR1 SEHNR, CDR2 FQNEAQ (reference sequence). CDR3 in DNA: TGTGCCAGCAGCCACGATAACACCGGGGAGCTGTTTTTT. It is translated as CASSHDNTGELFF.

The chain uses TRBV4-1 and TRBJ1-5; unclear D gene. Germline V gives CDR1 MGHRA, CDR2 YSYEKL. Trimming left V 0 bases short and J 0 bases short, with 6 bases between. CDR3 size: 15 residues. The CDR3 spells CASSQEGNSNQPQHF. In nucleotides, the CDR3 is TGCGCCAGCAGCCAAGAGGGGAATAGCAATCAGCCCCAGCATTTT.

This chain connects TRBV5-1 to TRBJ2-7; D remains ambiguous. The CDR3 is 13 amino acids. Trimming took 0 bases from V and 3 from J, leaving 7 bases between them. Germline values: CDR1 SGHRS, CDR2 YFSETQ. The CDR3 is CASSLAPGYEQYV. CDR3 in DNA: TGCGCCAGCAGCTTGGCTCCAGGCTACGAGCAGTACGTC.

This clonotype was seen only a few times. This chain connects TRBV4-3 to TRBJ1-4; D unresolved. Per germline, CDR1 LGHNA and CDR2 YSLEER. Trimming removed 4 bases at V and 8 bases at J, with 11 bases between. The CDR3 length is 13 residues. CDR3 sequence: CASSPSGIEKLFF. CDR3 nucleotides: TGCGCCAGCAGCCCCTCGGGTATAGAAAAACTGTTTTTT.

In this sample, this clonotype turned up a few times. V gene TRBV7-2 combines with J gene TRBJ2-3; 9 bases align to TRBD2. V dropped 1 base and J dropped 2; count of bases not matched to a gene: 4. Per the germline V gene, CDR1 is SGHTA and CDR2 is FQGNSA. The CDR3 runs to 16 residues. The CDR3 nucleotides read TGTGCCAGCAGCTTAGGGGCGGGGGGGAACACAGATACGCAGTATTTT. Protein product: CASSLGAGGNTDTQYF.

This clonotype was detected a few times. The V and J genes are TRBV12-3 or TRBV12-4 and TRBJ1-1, with a weak D call TRBD1 (5 bases). V was cut by 4 bases and J by 4 bases, with 10 bases left in between. CDR3 size: 13 residues. The CDR3 DNA follows: TGTGCCAGCAGTTCGGCCGGGGCCACTGAAGCTTTCTTT. Encoded protein: CASSSAGATEAFF.

The CDR3 reads CASRLTSRETSSGANVLTF. The CDR3 DNA reads as TGTGCCAGCAGACTTACCTCTCGGGAGACCAGTTCTGGGGCCAACGTCCTGACTTTC. The chain links TRBV11-1 to TRBJ2-6; weak D call: TRBD2 (6 bases). Trimming pared 6 bases from V and 1 base from J, leaving 22 bases between. CDR3 length equals 19 residues. CDR1 and CDR2 (germline): SGHAT, FQDESV (reference sequence).

The chain carries TRBV4-3 and TRBJ2-3; perhaps TRBD1 as D (5 bases). CDR3 length equals 15 residues. Germline V CDR1 and CDR2: LGHNA, YSLEER. V was shortened by 0 bases and J by 5 bases, with 12 bases between the two germline ends. The CDR3 reads CASSQEFPGIDTQYF. The CDR3 coding sequence is TGCGCCAGCAGCCAAGAGTTCCCAGGGATAGATACGCAGTATTTT.

This clonotype was seen more than once but under ten times. The rearrangement links TRBV19 to TRBJ1-1; unclear D gene. CDR3 size: 12 residues. Germline loops: CDR1 LNHDA, CDR2 SQIVND (reference sequence). The V end was cut by 6 bases, the J end by 0 bases, with 5 bases between. CDR3 region: CASRRMNTEAFF. In nucleotides, the CDR3 is TGTGCCAGTAGACGGATGAACACTGAAGCTTTCTTT.

This clonotype turned up a few times. This chain uses TRBV7-3 with TRBJ2-3; 15 bases are shared with TRBD2. This CDR3 has 16 amino acids. CDR1 SGHTA and CDR2 FQGTGA come from the germline V gene. V gave up 2 bases and J gave up 6 bases; unmatched junction bases: 3. The CDR3 protein is CASSLGTSGRTDTQYF. The CDR3 DNA sequence: TGTGCCAGCAGCTTAGGGACTAGCGGGAGGACGGATACGCAGTATTTT.

This clonotype was seen a few times. The chain couples TRBV12-3 or TRBV12-4 to TRBJ1-3; no clear D gene. Trimming cost V 7 bases and J 7 bases, with 14 bases left between them. The CDR3 sequence is 13 residues long. The CDR3 loop reads CASNSGESNTIYF. CDR3 nucleotide sequence: TGTGCCAGCAATAGTGGCGAATCCAACACCATATATTTT.

This clonotype was detected only a few times. The V call is TRBV20-1, the J call TRBJ2-3, with TRBD1 identical over 7 bases. Germline V gene sequence: CDR1 DFQATT, CDR2 SNEGSKA (reference sequence). V shed 8 bases, J shed 1 base, and the junction held 3 bases outside the gene matches. There are 12 residues in the CDR3. CDR3 nucleotide sequence: TGCAGTACAGGGGATCGCACAGATACGCAGTATTTT. Its translation: CSTGDRTDTQYF.

This clonotype was seen a handful of times. The rearrangement uses TRBV7-6 and TRBJ2-7; 7 nucleotides agree with TRBD1. Germline lookup yields CDR1 SGHVS and CDR2 FNYEAQ. This CDR3 is 13 amino acids long. V shed 4 bases, J shed 5 bases, and the junction held 5 bases outside the gene matches. The CDR3 bases are TGTGCCAGCAGCTCCCACAGGGGCGACGAGCAGTACTTC. Its translation is CASSSHRGDEQYF.

This clonotype was picked up a small number of times. It may be a read error: a sequence one base away is much more abundant. V is TRBV5-1 and J is TRBJ2-2, with unresolved D. CDR1 and CDR2 from the germline V gene are SGHRS and YFSETQ. The CDR3 covers 17 residues. V was shortened by 3 bases and J by 0 bases, with 15 bases between the two germline ends. CDR3 DNA: TGCGCCAGCAGCTCGAACGGGCCTAACGCGAACACCGGGGAGCTGTTTTTT. This encodes CASSSNGPNANTGELFF. Full variable domain (rest looked up from reference TRBV5-1 and TRBJ2-2): KAGVTQTPRYLIKTRGQQVTLSCSPISGHRSVSWYQQTPGQGLQFLFEYFSETQRNKGNFPGRFSGRQFSNSRSEMNVSTLELGDSALYLCASSSNGPNANTGELFFGEGSRLTVL.

The genes are TRBV9 and TRBJ1-1; TRBD1 matches at 9 bases. CDR1 and CDR2 from the germline V gene are SGDLS and YYNGEE. The trim removed 3 bases at V and 4 bases at J, leaving 4 bases unmatched. The CDR3 extends over 14 amino acids. CDR3 sequence reads: CASSADRGSTEAFF. The CDR3 DNA reads as TGTGCCAGCAGCGCAGACAGGGGGAGCACTGAAGCTTTCTTT.

The chain combines TRBV29-1 with TRBJ2-5; TRBD2 aligns across 9 bases. V lost 4 bases to trimming and J lost 5 bases; unmatched junction nucleotides: 8. From germline, CDR1 is SQVTM and CDR2 ANQGSEA. The CDR3 has 14 residues. The CDR3 reads CSVVGRGGWETQYF. The CDR3 bases are TGCAGCGTTGTCGGGCGGGGGGGATGGGAGACCCAGTACTTC.